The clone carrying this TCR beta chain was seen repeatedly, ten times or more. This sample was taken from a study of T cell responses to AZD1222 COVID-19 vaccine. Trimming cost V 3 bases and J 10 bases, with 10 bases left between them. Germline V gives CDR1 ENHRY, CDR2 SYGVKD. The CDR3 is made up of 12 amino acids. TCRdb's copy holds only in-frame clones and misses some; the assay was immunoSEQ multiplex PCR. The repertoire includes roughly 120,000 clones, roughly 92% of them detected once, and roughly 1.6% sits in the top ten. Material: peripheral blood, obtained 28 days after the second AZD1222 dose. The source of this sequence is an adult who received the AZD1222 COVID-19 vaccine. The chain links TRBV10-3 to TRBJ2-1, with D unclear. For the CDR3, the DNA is TGTGCCATCAGTGAATCCGGAATCGAGCAGTTCTTC. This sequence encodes CAISESGIEQFF.